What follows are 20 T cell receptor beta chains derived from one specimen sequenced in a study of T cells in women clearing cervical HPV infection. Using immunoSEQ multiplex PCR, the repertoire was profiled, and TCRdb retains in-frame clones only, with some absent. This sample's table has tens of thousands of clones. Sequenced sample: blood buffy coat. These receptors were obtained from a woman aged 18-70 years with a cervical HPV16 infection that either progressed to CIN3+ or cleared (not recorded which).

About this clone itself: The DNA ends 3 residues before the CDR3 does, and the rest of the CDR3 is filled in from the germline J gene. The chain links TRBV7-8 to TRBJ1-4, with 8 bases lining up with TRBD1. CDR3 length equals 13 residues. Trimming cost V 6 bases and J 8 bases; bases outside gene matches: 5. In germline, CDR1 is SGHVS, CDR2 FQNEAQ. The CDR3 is CASSPGTGEKLFF. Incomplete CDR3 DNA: TGTGCCAGCAGTCCCGGGACAGGCGAAAAA.

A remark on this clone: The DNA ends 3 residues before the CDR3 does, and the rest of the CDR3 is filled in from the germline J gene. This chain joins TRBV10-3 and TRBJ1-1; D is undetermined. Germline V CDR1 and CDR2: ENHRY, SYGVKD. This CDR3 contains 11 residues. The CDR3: CAISEEGGAFF. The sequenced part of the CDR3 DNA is TGTGCCATCAGTGAGGAGGGCGGG.

The CDR3 here is CASIDRGDYGYTF. The CDR3 DNA, read in part, is TGTGCCAGCATTGACAGGGGGGACTATGGC. V gene TRBV2 combines with J gene TRBJ1-2, with 9 bases that match TRBD1. The read comes to an end 3 residues before the CDR3 does, leaving the germline J gene to fill in the end. Trimming at V came to 7 bases and at J to 3 bases, leaving 3 bases not matched to a gene. This CDR3 has 13 amino acids. CDR1 SNHLY and CDR2 FYNNEI come from the germline V gene.

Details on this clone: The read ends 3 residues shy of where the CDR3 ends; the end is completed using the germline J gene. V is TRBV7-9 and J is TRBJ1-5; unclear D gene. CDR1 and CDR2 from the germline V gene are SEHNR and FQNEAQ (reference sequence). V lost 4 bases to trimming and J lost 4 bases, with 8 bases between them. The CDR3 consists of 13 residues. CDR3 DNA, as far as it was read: TGTGCCAGCAGCTCGGGCGGGAATCAGCCC. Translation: CASSSGGNQP. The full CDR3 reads CASSSGGNQPQHF.

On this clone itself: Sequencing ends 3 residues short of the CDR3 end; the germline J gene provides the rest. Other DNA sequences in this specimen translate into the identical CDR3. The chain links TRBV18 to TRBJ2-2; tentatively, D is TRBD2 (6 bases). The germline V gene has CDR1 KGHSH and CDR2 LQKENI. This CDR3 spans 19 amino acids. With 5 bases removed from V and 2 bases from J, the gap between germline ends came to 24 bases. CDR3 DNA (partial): TGTGCCAGCTCATCACATTCTATTAGCGGAGGAGCTAACACCGGGGAG. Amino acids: CASSSHSISGGANTGE. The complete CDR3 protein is CASSSHSISGGANTGELFF.

The CDR3 reads CASREGAYNDYTF. The DNA read from the CDR3 is TGTGCCAGTAGGGAAGGGGCCTACAATGAC. The V and J genes are TRBV19 and TRBJ1-2, with D possibly matching TRBD1 (5 bases). Read data end 3 residues before the CDR3 end; the end is taken from the germline J gene. The germline V gene has CDR1 LNHDA and CDR2 SQIVND (reference sequence). This CDR3 region has 13 residues.

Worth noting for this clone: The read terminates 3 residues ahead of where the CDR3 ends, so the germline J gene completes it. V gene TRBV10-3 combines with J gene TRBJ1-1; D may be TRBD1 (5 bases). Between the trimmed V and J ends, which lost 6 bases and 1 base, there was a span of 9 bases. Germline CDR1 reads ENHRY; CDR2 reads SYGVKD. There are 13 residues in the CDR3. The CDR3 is CAIRTTGNTEAFF. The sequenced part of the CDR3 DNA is TGTGCCATCAGGACCACAGGGAACACTGAA.

CDR3 loop: CASSLGRGNGEQYF. The DNA read from the CDR3 is TGTGCCAGCAGCTTAGGACGGGGGAACGGCGAG. This chain joins TRBV7-2 and TRBJ2-7; D possibly corresponds to TRBD2 (6 bases). The CDR3 end falls 3 residues outside the read, so it is completed with the germline J gene. Germline values: CDR1 SGHTA, CDR2 FQGNSA. V shed 1 base and J shed 6 bases, with 13 bases lying between them. The CDR3 runs to 14 residues.

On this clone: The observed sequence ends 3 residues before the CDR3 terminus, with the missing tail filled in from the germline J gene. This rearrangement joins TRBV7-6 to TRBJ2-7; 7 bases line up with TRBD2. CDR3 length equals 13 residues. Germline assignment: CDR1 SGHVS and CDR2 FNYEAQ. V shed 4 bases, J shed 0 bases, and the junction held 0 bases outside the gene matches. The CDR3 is CASSSGGSYEQYF. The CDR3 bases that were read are TGTGCCAGCAGCTCGGGGGGCTCCTACGAG.

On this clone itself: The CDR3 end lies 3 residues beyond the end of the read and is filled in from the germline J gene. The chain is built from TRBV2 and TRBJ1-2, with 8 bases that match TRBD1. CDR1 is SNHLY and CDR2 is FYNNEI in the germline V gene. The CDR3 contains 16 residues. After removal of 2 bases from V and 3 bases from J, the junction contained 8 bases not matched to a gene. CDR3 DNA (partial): TGTGCCAGCAGTGAAAGGACAGGGAGAGGGTACTATGGC. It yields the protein CASSERTGRGYYG. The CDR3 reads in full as CASSERTGRGYYGYTF.

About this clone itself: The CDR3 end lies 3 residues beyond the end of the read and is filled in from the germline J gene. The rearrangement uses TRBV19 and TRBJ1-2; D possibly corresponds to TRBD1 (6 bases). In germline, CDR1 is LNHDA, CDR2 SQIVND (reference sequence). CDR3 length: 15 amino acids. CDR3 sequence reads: CASSIEAGVSYDYTF. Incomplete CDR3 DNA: TGTGCCAGTAGTATTGAGGCAGGGGTCTCCTACGAC.

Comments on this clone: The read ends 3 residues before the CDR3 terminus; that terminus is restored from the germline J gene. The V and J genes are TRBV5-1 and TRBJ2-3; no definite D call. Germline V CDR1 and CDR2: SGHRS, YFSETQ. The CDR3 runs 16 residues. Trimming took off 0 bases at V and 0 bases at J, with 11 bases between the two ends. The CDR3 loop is CASSLGADWSTDTQYF. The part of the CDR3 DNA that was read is TGCGCCAGCAGCTTGGGGGCAGATTGGAGCACAGATACG.

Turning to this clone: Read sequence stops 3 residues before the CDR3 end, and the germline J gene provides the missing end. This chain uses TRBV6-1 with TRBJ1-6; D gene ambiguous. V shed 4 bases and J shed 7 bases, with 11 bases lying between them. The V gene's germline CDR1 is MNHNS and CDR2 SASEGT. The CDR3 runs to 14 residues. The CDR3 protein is CASSGLSENSPLHF. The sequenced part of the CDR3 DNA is TGTGCCAGCAGTGGACTGTCAGAAAATTCACCC.

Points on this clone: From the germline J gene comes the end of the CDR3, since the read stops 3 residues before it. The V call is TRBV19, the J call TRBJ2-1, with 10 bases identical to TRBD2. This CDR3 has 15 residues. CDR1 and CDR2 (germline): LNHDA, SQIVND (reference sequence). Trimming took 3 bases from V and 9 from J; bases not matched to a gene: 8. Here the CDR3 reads CASSIQAGGPGEQFF. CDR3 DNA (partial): TGTGCCAGTAGTATCCAAGCGGGGGGGCCGGGTGAG.

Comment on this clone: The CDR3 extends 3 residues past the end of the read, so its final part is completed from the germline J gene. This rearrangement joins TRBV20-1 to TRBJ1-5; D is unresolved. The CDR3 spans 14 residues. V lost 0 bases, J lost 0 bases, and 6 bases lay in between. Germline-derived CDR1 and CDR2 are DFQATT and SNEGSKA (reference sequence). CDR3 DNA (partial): TGCAGTGCTAGAGACAGGAATAGCAATCAGCCC. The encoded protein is CSARDRNSNQP. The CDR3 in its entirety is CSARDRNSNQPQHF.

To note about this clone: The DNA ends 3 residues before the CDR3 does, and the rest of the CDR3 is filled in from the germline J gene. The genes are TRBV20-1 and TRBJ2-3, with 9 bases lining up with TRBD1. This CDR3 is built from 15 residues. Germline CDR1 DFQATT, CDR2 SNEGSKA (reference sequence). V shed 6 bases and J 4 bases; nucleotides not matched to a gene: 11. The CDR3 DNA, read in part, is TGCAGTGCCGAACCAGGACAGGGGCGGGCAGATACG. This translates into CSAEPGQGRADT. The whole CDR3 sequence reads CSAEPGQGRADTQYF.

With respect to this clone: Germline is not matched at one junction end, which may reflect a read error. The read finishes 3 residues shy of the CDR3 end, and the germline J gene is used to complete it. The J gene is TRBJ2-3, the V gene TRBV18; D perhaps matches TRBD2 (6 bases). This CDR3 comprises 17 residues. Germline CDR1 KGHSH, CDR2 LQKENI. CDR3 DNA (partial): TGTGCCAGCTCCCCACGAGGAACTAGCTGTATCACAGATACG. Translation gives CASSPRGTSCITDT. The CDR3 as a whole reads CASSPRGTSCITDTQYF. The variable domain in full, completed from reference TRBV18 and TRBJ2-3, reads NAGVMQNPRHLVRRRGQEARLRCSPMKGHSHVYWYRQLPEEGLKFMVYLQKENIIDESGMPKERFSAEFPKEGPSILRIQQVVRGDSAAYFCASSPRGTSCITDTQYFGPGTRLTVL.

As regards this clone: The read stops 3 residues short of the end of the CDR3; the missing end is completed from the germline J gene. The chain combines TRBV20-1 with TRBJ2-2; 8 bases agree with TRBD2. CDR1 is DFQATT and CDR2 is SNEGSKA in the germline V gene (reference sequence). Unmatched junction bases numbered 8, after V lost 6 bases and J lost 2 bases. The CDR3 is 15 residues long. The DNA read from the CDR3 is TGCAGTGCACCTGGACTAGCCCCTAACACCGGGGAG. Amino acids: CSAPGLAPNTGE. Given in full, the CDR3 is CSAPGLAPNTGELFF.

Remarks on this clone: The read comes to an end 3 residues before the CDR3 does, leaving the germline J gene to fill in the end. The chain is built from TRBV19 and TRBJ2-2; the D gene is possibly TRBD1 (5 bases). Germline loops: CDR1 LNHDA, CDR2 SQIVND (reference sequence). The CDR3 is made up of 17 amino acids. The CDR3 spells CASGSGHSRATNEKLFF. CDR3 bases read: TGTGCCAGTGGTTCAGGGCACAGCCGAGCAACTAATGAAAAG.

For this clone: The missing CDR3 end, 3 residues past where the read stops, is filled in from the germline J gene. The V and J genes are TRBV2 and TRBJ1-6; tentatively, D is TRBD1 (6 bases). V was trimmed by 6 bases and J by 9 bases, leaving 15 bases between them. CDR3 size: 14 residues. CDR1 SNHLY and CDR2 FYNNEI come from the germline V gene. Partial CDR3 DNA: TGTGCCAGCAGGCCAGGGGAGGTTATTTCACCC. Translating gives CASRPGEVISP. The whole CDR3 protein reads CASRPGEVISPLHF.